The clone carrying this T cell receptor (beta chain) was picked up many times. This sample is part of a study of T cells in Graves' hyperthyroidism and ophthalmopathy. Amplified TCR beta CDR3 regions came from RNA transcripts. HTBI primers were the set used in a first-round RT-PCR of the TCR CDR3. TCRdb analysed the multiplex PCR reads with MiXCR anew, one entry per CDR3 protein. The sample has 550,000 to 800,000 distinct CDR3 sequences; roughly 15% are singletons. Trimming left V 5 bases short and J 8 bases short, with 18 bases between. Germline loops: CDR1 SGHAT, CDR2 FQNNGV. The CDR3 has 14 residues.

The genes are TRBV11-2 and TRBJ1-2; weak D call: TRBD1 (5 bases). The sequenced sample consisted of blood. The source of this sequence is a man aged 18 to 29 with Graves' hyperthyroidism. The CDR3 here is CASSPRGFRGGYTF. CDR3 in DNA: TGTGCCAGCAGCCCTAGGGGATTCCGGGGAGGCTACACCTTC.